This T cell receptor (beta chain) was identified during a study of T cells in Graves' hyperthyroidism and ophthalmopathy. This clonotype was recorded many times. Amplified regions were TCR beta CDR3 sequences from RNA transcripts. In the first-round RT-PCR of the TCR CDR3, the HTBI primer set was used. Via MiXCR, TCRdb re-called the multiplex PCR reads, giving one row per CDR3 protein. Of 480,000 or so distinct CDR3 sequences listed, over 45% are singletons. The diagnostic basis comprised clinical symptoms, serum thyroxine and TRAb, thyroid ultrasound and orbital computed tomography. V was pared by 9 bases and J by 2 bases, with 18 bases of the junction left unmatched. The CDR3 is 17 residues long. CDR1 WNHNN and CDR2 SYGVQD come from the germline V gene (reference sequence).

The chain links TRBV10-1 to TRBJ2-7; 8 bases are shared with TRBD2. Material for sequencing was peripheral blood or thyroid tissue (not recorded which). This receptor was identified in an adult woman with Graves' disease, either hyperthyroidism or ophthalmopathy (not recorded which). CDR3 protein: CARDSPNYGGRTYEQYF. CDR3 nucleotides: TGCGCCAGGGACAGTCCGAATTATGGCGGGAGGACCTACGAGCAGTACTTC.